This TCR beta chain was captured in a study of tumor-infiltrating lymphocytes in primary liver carcinoma. Remarks on this clonotype: The CDR3 does not close with the conserved phenylalanine or tryptophan, likely indicating a read error.

Both RNA and DNA were isolated together from approximately 22-30 mg of bulk tissue that had not been sorted. TCR beta cDNA was made from approximately 500 ng total RNA with a constant-region primer. For TCR beta, libraries were produced by three nested multiplex PCR rounds using slightly modified ARM-PCR. With TRBV1-TRBV30 forward primers and a C-beta reverse primer, the first two PCR rounds were run for 10 cycles each. TCRdb processed the multiplex PCR reads anew with MiXCR; each CDR3 protein has one entry. This sample has 50,000 to 60,000 distinct CDR3 sequences, with approximately 80% found just once. The CDR3 has 12 amino acids. Germline V gene lookup returns CDR1 SQVTM and CDR2 ANQGSEA.

The J gene is TRBJ1-2, the V gene TRBV29-1, with D possibly being TRBD1 (5 bases). The receptor comes from a middle-aged man with primary liver carcinoma and hepatitis B virus infection. The sample comprised liver tumor tissue from sampling region 5. Subset meaning: tumor region T5, tumor centre. This CDR3 reads CSVVQGWNGYTS. The CDR3 DNA sequence: TGTAGCGTTGTCCAGGGATGGAATGGCTACACCTCC.